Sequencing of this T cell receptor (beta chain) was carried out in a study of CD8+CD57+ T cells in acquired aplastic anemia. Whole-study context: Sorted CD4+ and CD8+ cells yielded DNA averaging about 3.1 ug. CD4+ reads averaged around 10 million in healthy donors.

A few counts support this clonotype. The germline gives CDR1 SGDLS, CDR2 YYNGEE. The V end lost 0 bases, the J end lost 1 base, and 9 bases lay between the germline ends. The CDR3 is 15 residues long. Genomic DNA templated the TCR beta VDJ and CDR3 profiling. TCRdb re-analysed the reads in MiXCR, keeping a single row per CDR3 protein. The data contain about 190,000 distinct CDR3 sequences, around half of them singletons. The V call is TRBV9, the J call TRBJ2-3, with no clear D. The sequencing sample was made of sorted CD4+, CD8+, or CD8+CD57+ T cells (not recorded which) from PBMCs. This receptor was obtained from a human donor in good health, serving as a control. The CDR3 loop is CASSVGTPGTDTQYF. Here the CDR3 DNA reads TGTGCCAGCAGCGTAGGAACACCCGGCACAGATACGCAGTATTTT. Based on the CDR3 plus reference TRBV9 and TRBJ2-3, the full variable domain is DSGVTQTPKHLITATGQRVTLRCSPRSGDLSVYWYQQSLDQGLQFLIQYYNGEERAKGNILERFSAQQFPDLHSELNLSSLELGDSALYFCASSVGTPGTDTQYFGPGTRLTVL.